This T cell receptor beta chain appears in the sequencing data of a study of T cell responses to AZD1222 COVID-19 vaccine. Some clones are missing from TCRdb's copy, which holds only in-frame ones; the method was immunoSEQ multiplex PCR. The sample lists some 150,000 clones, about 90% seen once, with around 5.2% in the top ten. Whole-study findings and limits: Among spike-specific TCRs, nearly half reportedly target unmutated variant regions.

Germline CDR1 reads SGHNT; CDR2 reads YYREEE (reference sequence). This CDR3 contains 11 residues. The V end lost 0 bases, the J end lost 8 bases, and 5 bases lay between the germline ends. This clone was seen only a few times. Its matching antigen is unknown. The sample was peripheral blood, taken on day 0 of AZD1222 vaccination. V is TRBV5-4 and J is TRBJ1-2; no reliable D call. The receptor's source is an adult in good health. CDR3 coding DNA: TGTGCCAGCAGCTTGGGGGGAGGCTACACCTTC. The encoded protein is CASSLGGGYTF.